This TCR beta chain emerged from a study of T cells after yellow fever vaccination (dated by TCRdb to the late 2010s). Describing the broader study: Libraries from fractions with low cell numbers were prepared with the SMART-Seq v4 Ultra Low Input RNA kit. To follow T-cell clones before and after both primary and booster YFV17D yellow fever vaccination, bulk TCR alpha and beta repertoires underwent longitudinal sequencing. The cohort comprised two healthy male donors, one aged 18 to 30 and one aged 30 to 40 years. Blood samples were taken at several timepoints before and after primary and secondary immunization, and bulk PBMC replicates and cell subsets were isolated. The paper's findings and limits, for the study overall: Only two donors were included in the study, so the extent to which the findings can be generalized is limited. A small share of clonotypes was detected in both CD4 and CD8 compartments, with the overlap likely arising from convergent recombination. After the booster, most of the clones that had expanded following primary vaccination were detected again (approximately 96% of CD4 and 80% to 90% of CD8), which suggests that memory was broadly maintained. The secondary T-cell response was found to be weaker but faster than the primary response, with a peak reached on day 5 rather than on day 15. Computational filtering was needed because FACS-sorted repertoires could contain abundant contaminating clonotypes from the bulk population.

The table lists this clonotype with many counts. Its binding antigen is unknown. Per-base qualities were not stored, and no clone one base away is much larger. TCR cDNA was made using 5'RACE template switching, a step that added a universal primer site and unique molecular identifiers. Priming for cDNA synthesis came from both the TCR alpha and TCR beta constant segments. Libraries were amplified in two PCR steps, with sample barcodes and sequencing adapters added in the second step. Sequencing of libraries was performed on Illumina HiSeq 2500 (2x100 bp) or NovaSeq (2x150 bp). Processing in the source paper ran as follows. Reads were demultiplexed and collapsed into UMI consensus sequences with MIGEC, and V(D)J alignment was performed with MiXCR. Vaccine-responding clonotypes were defined with edgeR using replicate PBMC samples, requiring FDR below 0.01 and a log2 fold change above 5 up to day 15. Bulk clonotypes were assigned CD4 or CD8 identity according to which sequenced CD4 or CD8 repertoire held them at higher abundance. TCRdb passed the public sequencing reads through fastp at Q25 and MiXCR, retaining productive beta sequences. Each CDR3 protein appears once, grouped with its most common genes and DNA. TCRdb's processing, not the authors', yielded these V and J calls. The sample data list approximately 300,000 distinct CDR3 sequences, and around 7% of these were observed just once. The ten most abundant clones make up roughly a sixth of the sample.

Reading the germline V gene gives CDR1 SGHDT and CDR2 YYEEEE. The CDR3, from cysteine to phenylalanine, totals 14 residues. The entry retains the CDR3 DNA only, 42 bases that are in frame from base 1. Relative to germline, V is 0 bases shorter and J is 1 base shorter, with 7 bases between their ends. What the treatment or condition label conveys for this sample: live attenuated yellow fever vaccine strain. At each blood-draw timepoint, two biological replicates of bulk PBMCs were collected. A standard Ficoll-Paque protocol was used to isolate PBMCs from peripheral blood. RNA was extracted with TriZol from bulk PBMCs, CD4 and CD8 fractions, and dextramer-positive and dextramer-negative fractions.

This chain is built from TRBV5-6 and TRBJ2-5; TRBD2 is a weak D gene call, 5 bases matching. This receptor was obtained from a man younger than 30 who received the YFV17D yellow fever vaccine. The sample here was PBMCs, taken roughly 47 days after the first yellow fever vaccination. The nucleotide sequence is TGTGCCAGCAGCTTGGAGGGAGTCCAAGAGACCCAGTACTTC. Its amino acids are CASSLEGVQETQYF.